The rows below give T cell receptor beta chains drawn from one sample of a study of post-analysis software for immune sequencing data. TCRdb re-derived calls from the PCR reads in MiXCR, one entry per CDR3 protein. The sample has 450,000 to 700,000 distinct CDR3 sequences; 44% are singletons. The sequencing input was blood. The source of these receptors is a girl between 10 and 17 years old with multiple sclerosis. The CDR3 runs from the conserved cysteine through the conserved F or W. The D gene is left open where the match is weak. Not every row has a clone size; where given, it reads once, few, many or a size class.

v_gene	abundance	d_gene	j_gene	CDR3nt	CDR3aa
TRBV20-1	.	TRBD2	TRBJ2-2	TGCAGTGCTAGAGGGGGACTAGCGGGGCTTGGAAACACCGGGGAGCTGTTTTTT	CSARGGLAGLGNTGELFF
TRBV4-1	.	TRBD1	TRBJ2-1	TGCGCCAGCAGCCAAATGGGACAGGAATTTTTAGGAAATGAGCAGTTCTTC	CASSQMGQEFLGNEQFF
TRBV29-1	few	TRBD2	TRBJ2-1	TGCAGCGTTGAGGGACTAGCGGGAGAATATGAGCAGTTCTTC	CSVEGLAGEYEQFF
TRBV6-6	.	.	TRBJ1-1	TGTGCCAGCAGGTCGAACAGGTTTTTTTTAGACACTGAAGCTTTCTTT	CASRSNRFFLDTEAFF
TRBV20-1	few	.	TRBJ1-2	TGCAGTGCTATTCGGCCCGATCCAGGGAAGTATGGCTACACCTTC	CSAIRPDPGKYGYTF
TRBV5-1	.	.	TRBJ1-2	TGCGCCAGCAGCTTGGGGAGGTCCGATGGCTACACCTTC	CASSLGRSDGYTF
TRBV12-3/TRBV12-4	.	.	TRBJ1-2	TGTGCCAGCAGTTTAGCGGGGGCAGCTAACTATGGCTACACCTTC	CASSLAGAANYGYTF
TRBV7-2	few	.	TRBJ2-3	TGTGCCAGCAGCCTGGCGGGACCTAGCACAGATACGCAGTATTTT	CASSLAGPSTDTQYF
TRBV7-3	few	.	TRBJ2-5	TGTGCCAGCAGCTTGGGGTACGGAGAGACCCAGTACTTC	CASSLGYGETQYF
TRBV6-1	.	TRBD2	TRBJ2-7	TGTGCCAGCAGCTTCGGGACTAGCGGGTTCTACGAGCAGTACTTC	CASSFGTSGFYEQYF
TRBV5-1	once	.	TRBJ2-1	TGCGCCAGCAGCTTAAACAGGGACAATGAGCAGTTCTTC	CASSLNRDNEQFF
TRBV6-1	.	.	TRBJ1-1	TGTGCCAGCAGTGAACTTTTCCCAGGAGCCTCGAACACTGAAGCTTTCTTT	CASSELFPGASNTEAFF
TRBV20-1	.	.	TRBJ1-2	TGCAGTACTTCAGAAATTAACTATGGCTACACCTTC	CSTSEINYGYTF
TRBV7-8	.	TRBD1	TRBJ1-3	TGTGCCAGCAGCCCAGAGGGTCCAGGGGGAGTCACTGGAAACACCATATATTTT	CASSPEGPGGVTGNTIYF
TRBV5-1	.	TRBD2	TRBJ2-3	TGCGCCAGCAGCGATGCCGGGACTAGCGCAGATACACAGTATTTT	CASSDAGTSADTQYF
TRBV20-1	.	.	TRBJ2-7	TGCAGTGCCTGGAGGGCGGAGTTTTACGAGCAGTACTTC	CSAWRAEFYEQYF
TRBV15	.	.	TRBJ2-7	TGTGCCACCAGCACAGGGAGAAGCTCCTACGAGCAGTACTTC	CATSTGRSSYEQYF
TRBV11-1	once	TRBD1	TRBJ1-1	TGTGCCAGCAGCGTCGGGACAGGGGGCACTGAAGCTTTCTTT	CASSVGTGGTEAFF
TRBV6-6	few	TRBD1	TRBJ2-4	TGTGCCAGCAGCCGACAGGGGGAAGGAAACATTCAGTACTTC	CASSRQGEGNIQYF
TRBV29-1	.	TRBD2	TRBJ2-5	TGCAGCGTTGATGATCCGGGGGGAGAAGAGACCCCGTACTTC	CSVDDPGGEETPYF
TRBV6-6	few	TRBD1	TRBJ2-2	TGTGCCAGCAGTTACTCGAAAGCCGGGACAGCTACCGGGGAGCTGTTTTTT	CASSYSKAGTATGELFF
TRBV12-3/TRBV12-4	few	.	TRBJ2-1	TGTGCCAGCAGGCTAGGGACCCAAACATACAATGAGCAGTTCTTC	CASRLGTQTYNEQFF
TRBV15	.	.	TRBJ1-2	TGTGCCACCAGCAGAGATTTGGGGGATGGCTACACCTTC	CATSRDLGDGYTF
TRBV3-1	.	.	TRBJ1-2	TGTGCCAGCAGCCAATCCTACGAGGTCAGTTACTATGGCTACACCTTC	CASSQSYEVSYYGYTF
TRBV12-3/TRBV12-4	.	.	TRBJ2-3	TGTGCCAGCAGTTTACCGGGGGCCTCGAATACGCAGTATTTT	CASSLPGASNTQYF
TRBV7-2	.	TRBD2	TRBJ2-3	TGTGCCAGCAGCTATAATCCGGGACTAGCGGGGGAGACCACAGATACGCAGTATTTT	CASSYNPGLAGETTDTQYF
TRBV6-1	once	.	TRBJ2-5	TGTGCCAGCAGTGAACGAACAGGGCAAGGAGGGACCCAGTACTTC	CASSERTGQGGTQYF
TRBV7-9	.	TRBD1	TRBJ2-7	TGTGCCAGCGGCCTGACAGGGGGGCAAGTCTCCTACGAGCAGTACTTC	CASGLTGGQVSYEQYF
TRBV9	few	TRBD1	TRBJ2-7	TGTGCCAGCAGCGCCGGGACAGTCTACGAGCAGTACTTC	CASSAGTVYEQYF
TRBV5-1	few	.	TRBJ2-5	TGCGCCAGCAGCTTGCCGGGCGGGGACCACCAAGAGACCCAGTACTTC	CASSLPGGDHQETQYF
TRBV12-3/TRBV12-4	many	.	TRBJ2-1	TGTGCCAGCAGACCCTCTTTGGGGGCTAATAGCGGGCGACTCTACAATGAGCAGTTCTTC	CASRPSLGANSGRLYNEQFF
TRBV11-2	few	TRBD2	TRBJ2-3	TGTGCCAGCAGCTTCCCTTTTGGGGGGGGAAGCACAGATACGCAGTATTTT	CASSFPFGGGSTDTQYF
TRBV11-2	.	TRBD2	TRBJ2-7	TGTGCCAGCAGCTCCCGACTAGCGGGATACAATGAGCAGTACTTC	CASSSRLAGYNEQYF
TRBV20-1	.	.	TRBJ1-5	TGCAGTGCTACTGAGGGCCGGGACAACGGGCCCCAGCATTTT	CSATEGRDNGPQHF
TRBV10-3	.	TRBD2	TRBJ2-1	TGTGCCATCAGTGAGCCGGGGACTAGCGGGAGTTGGGGGTACAATGAGCAGTTCTTC	CAISEPGTSGSWGYNEQFF
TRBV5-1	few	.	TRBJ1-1	TGCGCCAGCAGCTTGGTTGGTGGAGTATATCGGAACACTGAAGCTTTCTTT	CASSLVGGVYRNTEAFF
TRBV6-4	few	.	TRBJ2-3	TGTGCCAGCAGTGACCAGGGGTTCACAGATACGCAGTATTTT	CASSDQGFTDTQYF
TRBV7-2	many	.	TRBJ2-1	TGTGCCAGCAGCTTCCGGGACATTTACAATGAGCAGTTCTTC	CASSFRDIYNEQFF
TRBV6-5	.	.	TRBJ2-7	TGTGCCAGCACAAAAATGGGCAGGGTGGCGTACGAGCAGTACTTC	CASTKMGRVAYEQYF
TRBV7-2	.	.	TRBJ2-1	TGTGCCAGCAGCTGGGCTAGCGACTCCTACAATGAGCAGTTCTTC	CASSWASDSYNEQFF
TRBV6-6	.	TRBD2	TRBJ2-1	TGTGCCAGCAGTTACGCGCTAGCGGGGTACAATGAGCAGTTCTTC	CASSYALAGYNEQFF
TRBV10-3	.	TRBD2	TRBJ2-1	TGTGCCTCCAATCCGGGACTAGCGGGAGGGCTAGGGGCCTACAATGAGCAGTTCTTC	CASNPGLAGGLGAYNEQFF
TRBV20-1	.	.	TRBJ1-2	TGCAGTGCTAGAGGGCGGCAGGGTGGAAGTATTAACTATGGCTACACCTTC	CSARGRQGGSINYGYTF
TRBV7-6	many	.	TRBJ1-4	TGTGCCAGCAGCCCGGATCAGGGGAAACTGTTTTTT	CASSPDQGKLFF
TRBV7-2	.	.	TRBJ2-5	TGTGCCAGCAGCTTACGGCAGGATCGAGAGACCCAGTACTTC	CASSLRQDRETQYF
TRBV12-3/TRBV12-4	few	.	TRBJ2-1	TGTGCCACCGGCGGGTATAGGTACAATGAGCAGTTCTTC	CATGGYRYNEQFF
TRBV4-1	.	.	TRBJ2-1	TGCGCCAGCAGCCACAAGACAGGTAGCCTCAATGAGCAGTTCTTC	CASSHKTGSLNEQFF
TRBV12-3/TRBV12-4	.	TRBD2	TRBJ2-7	TGTGCCAGCAGTTTGTCCGGGGGGGACAATGAGCAGTACTTC	CASSLSGGDNEQYF
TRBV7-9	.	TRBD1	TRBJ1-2	TGTGCCAGCAGCTATGAGACAGGGAAGAACTATGGCTACACCTTC	CASSYETGKNYGYTF
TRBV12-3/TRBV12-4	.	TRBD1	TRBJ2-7	TGTGCCAGCACCCTAGGACAGGCCTACGAGCAGTACTTC	CASTLGQAYEQYF
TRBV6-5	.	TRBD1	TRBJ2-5	TGTGCCAGCAGTTACGGAGCAGGGGGAGAGACCCAGTACTTC	CASSYGAGGETQYF
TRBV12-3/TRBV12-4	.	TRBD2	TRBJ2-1	TGTGCCAGCAGTTTAGCCCTAGCGGGGGTATACAATGAGCAGTTCTTC	CASSLALAGVYNEQFF
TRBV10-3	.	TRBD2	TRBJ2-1	TGTGCCATCAGCCGGAGGGGACTAGGGTTAGACAATGAGCAGTTCTTC	CAISRRGLGLDNEQFF
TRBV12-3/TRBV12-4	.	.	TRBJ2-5	TGTACCAGCAGGTCGACAGGTGGCCAAGAGACCCAGTACTTC	CTSRSTGGQETQYF
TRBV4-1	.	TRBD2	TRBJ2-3	TGCGCCAGCAGCCAAGAACAACGACGACTAGCGGGAGGAGATACGCAGTATTTT	CASSQEQRRLAGGDTQYF